The 4 T cell receptor beta chains below were found in one sample sequenced in a study of neurological immune-mediated disorders. A single record per CDR3 protein comes from TCRdb applying MiXCR to the 5' RACE reads. The sample has tens of thousands of distinct CDR3 sequences; about 9.4% are singletons. What was sequenced was PBMCs. The receptors were sampled from a man in his forties in good health.

This clonotype was seen ten or more times. The J gene is TRBJ1-2, the V gene TRBV20-1; D unresolved. V lost 4 bases to trimming and J lost 2 bases, with 5 bases between them. The germline V gene has CDR1 DFQATT and CDR2 SNEGSKA (reference sequence). The CDR3 is 11 amino acids. The CDR3 region has the DNA TGCAGTGCTAAGGCGAACTATGGCTACACCTTC. Amino acids: CSAKANYGYTF.

This clonotype was observed a handful of times. V usage is TRBV10-1 and J usage is TRBJ2-3; D possibly matches TRBD1 or TRBD2 (5 bases each). This CDR3 is 14 amino acids long. CDR1 is WNHNN and CDR2 is SYGVQD in the germline V gene (reference sequence). V was cut by 3 bases and J by 7 bases, with 14 bases left in between. Written as DNA, the CDR3 is TGCGCCAGCAGTGACGGGGCACCCGGGAATACGCAGTATTTT. It yields the protein CASSDGAPGNTQYF.

The chain employs TRBV6-6 and TRBJ2-7; 11 nucleotides align to TRBD1. From germline, CDR1 is MNHNY and CDR2 SVGAGI (reference sequence). V shed 6 bases and J 6 bases; nucleotides not matched to a gene: 10. This CDR3 contains 15 residues. The CDR3 DNA reads as TGTGCCAGCAGGCAAGAACGGGACAGGGGGAGCGAGCAGTACTTC. Its translation is CASRQERDRGSEQYF.

This clonotype has at least ten counts. For the CDR3, the DNA is TGTGCCAGCAGTATGACTGGCCAGCCCCAGCATTTT. Protein sequence: CASSMTGQPQHF. This chain connects TRBV12-3 or TRBV12-4 to TRBJ1-5; D gene uncertain. Trimming cost V 5 bases and J 7 bases, with 9 bases left between them. This CDR3 contains 12 residues.